These 7 T cell receptor beta chains were all obtained from the same sample, sequenced in a study of T cell responses to AZD1222 COVID-19 vaccine. Profiled with immunoSEQ multiplex PCR; TCRdb holds only in-frame clones, not every one. The sample includes some 140,000 clones, more than 80% seen only once; the top ten take 4.1%. This specimen was peripheral blood, taken on day 0 of AZD1222 vaccination. These receptors all come from an adult in good health.

The V call is TRBV11-2, the J call TRBJ2-3; D gene uncertain. Trimming stripped 5 bases from V and 3 bases from J, with 15 bases between. The CDR3 is made up of 15 amino acids. Germline V gives CDR1 SGHAT, CDR2 FQNNGV. CDR3 protein: CASSPWSSSTDTQYF. As DNA, the CDR3 is TGTGCCAGCAGCCCGTGGAGTAGCAGTACAGATACGCAGTATTTT.

This rearrangement joins TRBV12-3 or TRBV12-4 to TRBJ1-2; no clear D gene. The CDR3 is made up of 13 amino acids. Trimming cost V 5 bases and J 8 bases, with 15 bases left between them. CDR3 amino acids: CASSLNRRWGYTF. DNA for the CDR3: TGTGCCAGCAGTCTAAACCGACGATGGGGCTACACCTTC.

This clone has only a few counts. The rearrangement joins TRBV5-1 to TRBJ2-1; possible D gene TRBD1, 6 bases. The V end was cut by 1 base, the J end by 5 bases, with 13 bases between. The germline V gene has CDR1 SGHRS and CDR2 YFSETQ. This CDR3 contains 15 residues. In nucleotides, the CDR3 is TGCGCCAGCAGCTTGTTTGGGGGCCAGGACAATGAGCAGTTCTTC. Translating gives CASSLFGGQDNEQFF.

J is TRBJ1-2 and V is TRBV20-1; D unclear. V dropped 3 bases and J dropped 2 bases, with 10 bases sitting between them. The CDR3 has 13 amino acids. Germline V gene sequence: CDR1 DFQATT, CDR2 SNEGSKA (reference sequence). The CDR3 coding sequence is TGCAGTGCTAGTGCTCGGCAGAACTATGGCTACACCTTC. Residues: CSASARQNYGYTF.

The V and J genes are TRBV4-1 and TRBJ1-1; 10 positions agree with TRBD1. CDR1 and CDR2 from the germline V gene are MGHRA and YSYEKL. V lost 2 bases to trimming and J lost 10 bases; unmatched junction nucleotides: 1. The CDR3 length is 12 residues. The CDR3 DNA reads as TGCGCCAGCAGCCAACGGACAGGGGGAGCTTTCTTT. It specifies CASSQRTGGAFF.

CDR3 amino acids: CASSPEGTGVNQPQHF. Written as DNA, the CDR3 is TGTGCCAGCAGCCCGGAGGGGACAGGGGTCAATCAGCCCCAGCATTTT. The V call is TRBV9, the J call TRBJ1-5, with 10 bases that match TRBD1. J gave up 3 bases and V 4 bases, and 7 bases lay outside the gene matches. The length of the CDR3 is 16 residues. The V gene's germline CDR1 is SGDLS and CDR2 YYNGEE.

The V call is TRBV6-5, the J call TRBJ1-5, with D hard to call. The CDR3 extends over 15 amino acids. The germline V gene encodes CDR1 MNHEY and CDR2 SVGAGI. Trimming removed 6 bases from V and 3 bases from J, with 15 bases in between. The chain's CDR3 is CASRALGSDNQPQHF. As DNA, the CDR3 is TGTGCCAGCAGGGCACTTGGCAGCGACAATCAGCCCCAGCATTTT.